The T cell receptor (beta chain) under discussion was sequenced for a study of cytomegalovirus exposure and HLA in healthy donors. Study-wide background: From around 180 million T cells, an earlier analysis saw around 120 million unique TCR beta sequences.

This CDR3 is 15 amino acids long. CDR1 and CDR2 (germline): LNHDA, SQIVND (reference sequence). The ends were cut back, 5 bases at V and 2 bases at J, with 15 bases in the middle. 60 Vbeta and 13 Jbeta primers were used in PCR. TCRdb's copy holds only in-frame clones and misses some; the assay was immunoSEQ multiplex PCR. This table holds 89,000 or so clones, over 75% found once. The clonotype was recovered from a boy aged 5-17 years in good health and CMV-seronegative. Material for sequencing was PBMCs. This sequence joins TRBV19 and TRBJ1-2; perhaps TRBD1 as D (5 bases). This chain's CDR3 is CASSPPGTANYGYTF. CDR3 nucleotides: TGTGCCAGTAGTCCCCCCGGGACTGCGAACTATGGCTACACCTTC.